This T cell receptor (beta chain) came from a study of beta chain features in type 1 diabetes (dated by TCRdb to 2017 to 2018). About the investigation overall: No differences in mean age, gender distribution, total cell number or subset yield were found between patients and healthy donors. Naive and central memory subsets were obtained from all 30 or so donors, but regulatory and stem cell-like memory subsets were isolated from only 8 patients and roughly eight healthy donors. A total of around 100 million sorted cells were examined across all samples, and RNA yield correlated strongly with the number of cells per subset. In the study, recently diagnosed type 1 diabetes patients and matched healthy donors were compared on the TCRB repertoires of their sorted circulating CD4+ T cell subsets.

CDR1 and CDR2 were assigned from the germline V gene as MNHEY and SVGAGI. Ends trimmed: V by 5 bases, J by 5 bases; bases unmatched to a gene: 2. The CDR3, from cysteine to phenylalanine, totals 13 residues. The sequence is cut down to CDR3 DNA, 39 bases in frame from base 1. The entire isolated RNA was reverse transcribed using the High Capacity cDNA Reverse Transcription Kit, and thus expressed TCRB transcripts were sequenced. Naive, central memory and regulatory T cell samples underwent deep immunoSEQ sequencing, averaging around 3.6 million total reads per sample. After sorted cells were lysed in RLT buffer, RNA was extracted with DNase-treated RNeasy Micro or Mini kits, with the choice depending on cell number. To prevent cross-contamination, every cell subset was processed on its own, while patient and healthy donor samples were processed together. The immunoSEQ multiplex PCR was used to amplify TCRB sequences from cDNA, yielding 87-bp fragments that span the CDR3 region. The amplicons were sequenced using the Illumina HiSeq platform. In the paper's pipeline: Synthetic template baselines were used to correct PCR bias computationally, reads within Hamming distance 2 were collapsed, and singletons that could not be merged were discarded. Reads were aligned against IMGT so that V, D and J genes, CDR3 length and insertions or deletions at six rearrangement sites could be assigned. Clonotype counts were normalized to sorted cell number within each subset before computing true diversity and Gini coefficients with the tcR R package. The overlap coefficient, calculated on TCRB nucleotide sequences, was used to measure repertoire sharing. TCRdb's version of the immuneACCESS table is confined to in-frame rearrangements and falls short of the full clone set. An unresolved V gene accounts for under half of the shortfall where checked; the remainder is of unknown origin. The V and J calls and the clone size are those of that table, but D and trimming were determined from the DNA. Across this sample there are roughly 150,000 clones, with 11% seen only once. About 1.9% of the sample goes to the ten largest clones.

Each donor gave one peripheral blood draw, roughly 0.12 L on average, collected into heparinised tubes. Using a panel that included CD45RO, CCR7, CD25, CD127, CD95 and CD27, naive, central memory, regulatory and stem cell-like memory CD4+ T cells were sorted on a BD FACSAria II. A purity above 95% was achieved for all sorted populations. Right away, PBMCs were isolated by Lymphoprep density gradient centrifugation and were stained directly, with no culture step. Samples were stained and sorted in pairs, with one healthy donor and one patient per experiment, so that batch effects were minimized. Points the paper makes about the study in general: In all four CD4+ subsets, TCRB CDR3 length was moderately but significantly shorter in type 1 diabetes patients. Fewer insertions and more nucleotide deletions at VDJ recombination sites were observed in patients with type 1 diabetes, implying thymic rearrangement abnormalities. Sequencing cDNA rather than genomic DNA could over-represent highly expressing activated cells, although activation and CD3 levels did not differ between groups. The naive, central memory and regulatory TCRB repertoires appeared to resemble one another more closely among patients than among healthy donors. HLA sub-analyses involved small numbers of individuals, so any influence of HLA type on TCRB rearrangement remained unresolved. PCR might favor shorter templates, but patient and control samples were amplified and corrected together, so any skew would affect both groups equally.

This clone was seen a few times. No cognate antigen has been identified for it. No base quality values were provided; no much bigger clone lies one nucleotide off. Recombination linked TRBV6-5 to TRBJ2-1, with 8 junctional bases fitting TRBD1. The sequence was obtained from a man between 18 and 35 years old in good health. Sequencing was performed on central memory CD4+ T cells from blood. The CDR3 is CASSQQGDNEQFF. In nucleotide form, the sequence is TGTGCCAGCAGTCAACAGGGGGACAATGAGCAGTTCTTC.